This entry describes one TCR beta chain. The data were obtained in a study of T cell changes during pregnancy in multiple sclerosis. The repertoire was sequenced with immunoSEQ multiplex PCR; TCRdb's copy has only in-frame clones and lacks some. The sample holds around 40,000 clones, roughly nine tenths seen once. Per germline, CDR1 SGHAT and CDR2 FQNNGV. The CDR3 has 18 residues. J was trimmed by 4 bases and V by 1 base; bases with no gene match: 10. Sample: CD4+ T cells from peripheral blood mononuclear cells, taken after pregnancy. This sequence joins TRBV11-2 and TRBJ2-1; 10 bases are shared with TRBD2. The clonotype was recovered from a female donor in good health, enrolled as a control in a pregnancy study. The CDR3 loop reads CASSLVAGGSTLYNEQFF. The CDR3 DNA is TGTGCCAGCAGCTTAGTAGCGGGGGGCTCTACTCTTTACAATGAGCAGTTCTTC.